This T cell receptor beta chain was identified in a study of blood T cell repertoires in COVID-19. Study information: Spain, Italy and the United States supplied samples that represented acute and convalescent COVID-19.

The authors' processing: By means of reference gene primer amplification, nucleated cell counts were estimated. Generated by immunoSEQ multiplex PCR, the TCRdb table keeps only in-frame clones and is missing some. V, J and clone size reflect that table, while D and trimming were determined from the DNA. The table lists about 63,000 clones, around 84% of them singletons. Trimming removed 3 bases from V and 8 bases from J, with 20 bases in between. Germline V gene data show CDR1 as SGDLS and CDR2 as YYNGEE. There are 15 residues in the CDR3. This sequence was found in a human donor in a cohort sampled during active COVID-19. V gene TRBV9 combines with J gene TRBJ1-2; TRBD1 is a possible D gene (6 bases). Material for sequencing was peripheral blood. CDR3 DNA: TGTGCCAGCAGCGGGGCGCTTGCGGGGGCGGGAGGCTACACCTTC. It is translated as CASSGALAGAGGYTF.